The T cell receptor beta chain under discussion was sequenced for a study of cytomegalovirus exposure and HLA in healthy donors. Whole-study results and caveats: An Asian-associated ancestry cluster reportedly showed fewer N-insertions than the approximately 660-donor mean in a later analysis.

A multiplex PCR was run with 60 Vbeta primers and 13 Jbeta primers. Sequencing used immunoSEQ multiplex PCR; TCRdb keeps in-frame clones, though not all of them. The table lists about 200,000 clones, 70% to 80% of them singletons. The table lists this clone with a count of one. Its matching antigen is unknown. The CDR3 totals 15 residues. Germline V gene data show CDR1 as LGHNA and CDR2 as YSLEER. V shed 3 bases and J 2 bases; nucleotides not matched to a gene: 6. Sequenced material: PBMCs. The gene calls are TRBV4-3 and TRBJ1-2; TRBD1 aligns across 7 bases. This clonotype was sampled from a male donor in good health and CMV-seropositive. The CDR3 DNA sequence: TGCGCCAGCAGCCAGAATCTGGGACAGAACTATGGCTACACCTTC. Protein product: CASSQNLGQNYGYTF.